One and the same sample provided the 3 T cell receptor beta chains below, sequenced in a study of molecular identifiers for immune sequencing clone quantification. TCRdb reprocessed the PCR reads via MiXCR and lists one record per CDR3 protein. This sample has about 67,000 distinct CDR3 sequences; 17% occur once, and the top ten carry about 1.5%. Sequencing was carried out using naive CD8+ T cells from blood, with Jurkat cell RNA spiked in. Subset: FACS-sorted CD8+CD4-CCR7+CD45RA+ naive T cells. The source of these receptors is a human donor in good health. Some libraries in this study had Jurkat cell RNA spiked in.

This clonotype appeared many times. This chain links TRBV27 with TRBJ2-7; tentatively, D is TRBD2 (5 bases). Per germline, CDR1 MNHEY and CDR2 SMNVEV (reference sequence). V was trimmed by 6 bases and J by 1 base, leaving 13 bases between them. This CDR3 region has 14 residues. The CDR3 DNA is TGTGCCAGCAGAAGCTACGGGGATTCCTACGAGCAGTACTTC. Translation gives CASRSYGDSYEQYF.

Note on this clonotype: This clone may be a read error of a much larger clone one base away. It is likely a read error, because the conserved phenylalanine at the end of the CDR3 is missing. The chain combines TRBV7-6 with TRBJ2-3; TRBD2 agrees at 7 bases. Looked up from germline, CDR1 is SGHVS and CDR2 is FNYEAQ. Losses at the gene ends were 5 bases for V and 4 bases for J; bases not matched to a gene: 6. This CDR3 has 14 residues. The DNA of the CDR3 is TGTGCCAGCAGCCTTACGGCGGGAGCAGATACGCAGTATTCT. Translation: CASSLTAGADTQYS.

This clonotype appeared many times. This chain connects TRBV4-1 to TRBJ1-2; 10 nucleotides match TRBD1. The V gene's germline CDR1 is MGHRA and CDR2 YSYEKL. CDR3 length: 15 residues. The trim removed 3 bases at V and 4 bases at J, leaving 5 bases unmatched. CDR3 sequence (DNA): TGCGCCAGCAGCCACAAGGACAGGGGGACCTATGGCTACACCTTC. This encodes CASSHKDRGTYGYTF.